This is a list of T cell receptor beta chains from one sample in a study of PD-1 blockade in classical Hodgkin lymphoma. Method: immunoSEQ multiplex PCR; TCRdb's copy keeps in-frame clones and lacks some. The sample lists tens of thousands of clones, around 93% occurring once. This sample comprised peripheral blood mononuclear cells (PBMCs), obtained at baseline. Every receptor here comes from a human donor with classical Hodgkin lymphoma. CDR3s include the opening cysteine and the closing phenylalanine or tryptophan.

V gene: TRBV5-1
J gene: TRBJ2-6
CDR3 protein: CASSLGDTGANVLTF

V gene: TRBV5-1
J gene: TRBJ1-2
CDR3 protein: CASSLAGSLGYTF

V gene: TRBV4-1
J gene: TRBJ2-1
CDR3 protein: CASSQSPTGGPHNEQFF

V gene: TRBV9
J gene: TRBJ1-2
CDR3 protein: CASSVALDGRDGYTF

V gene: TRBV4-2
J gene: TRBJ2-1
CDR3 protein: CASSSRTSGGAYNEQFF

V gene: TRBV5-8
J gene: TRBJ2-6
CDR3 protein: CASSRREAHSGANVLTF

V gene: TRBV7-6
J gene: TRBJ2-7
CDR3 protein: CASSSSRGRAPYEQYF

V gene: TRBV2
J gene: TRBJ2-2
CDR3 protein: CASSGGGGTGELFF

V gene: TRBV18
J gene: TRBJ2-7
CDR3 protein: CASSPGTIEQYF

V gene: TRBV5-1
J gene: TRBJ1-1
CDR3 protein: CASSLGAGGRDTEAFF

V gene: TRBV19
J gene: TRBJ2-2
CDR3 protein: CAIESTSGANTGELFF

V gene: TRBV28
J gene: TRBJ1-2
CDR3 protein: CASRGPGDYGYTF

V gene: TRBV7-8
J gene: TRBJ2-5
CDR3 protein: CASSLGGWQETQYF

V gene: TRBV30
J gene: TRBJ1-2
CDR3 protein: CAWSVQSSTVNYGYTF

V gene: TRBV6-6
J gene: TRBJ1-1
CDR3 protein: CASSRQNTEAFF

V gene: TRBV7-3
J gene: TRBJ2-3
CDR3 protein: CASSPLGRGPRTDTQYF

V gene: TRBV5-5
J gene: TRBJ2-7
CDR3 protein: CASSLGAGRNEQYF

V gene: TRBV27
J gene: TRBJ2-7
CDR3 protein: CASSLSAFGQSSYEQYF

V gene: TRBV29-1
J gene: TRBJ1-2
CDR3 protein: CSVEVSPGLGIGYTF

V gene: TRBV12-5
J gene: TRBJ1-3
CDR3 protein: CASGGGVYDTIYF

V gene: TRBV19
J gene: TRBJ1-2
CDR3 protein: CASSIGQSSSGYTF

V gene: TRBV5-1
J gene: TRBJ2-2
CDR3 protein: CASSLPGGNAGELFF

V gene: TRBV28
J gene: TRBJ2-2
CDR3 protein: CASSLRLAGFLGELFF

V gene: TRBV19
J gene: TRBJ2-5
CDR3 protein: CASSIVASGQETQYF

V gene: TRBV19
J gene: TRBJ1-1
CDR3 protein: CASRYRGGGNTEAFF

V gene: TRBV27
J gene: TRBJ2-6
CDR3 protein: CAASRVSGANVLTF

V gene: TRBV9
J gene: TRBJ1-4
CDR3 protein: CASSVGGSTNEKLFF

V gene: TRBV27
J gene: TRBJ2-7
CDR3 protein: CASSLNDFFYEQYF

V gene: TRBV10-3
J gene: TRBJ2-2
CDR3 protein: CAISDLGQVNTGELFF

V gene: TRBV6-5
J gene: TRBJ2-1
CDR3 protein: CASRTAAAGANEQFF

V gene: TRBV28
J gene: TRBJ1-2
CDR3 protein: CASSLQGNGYTF

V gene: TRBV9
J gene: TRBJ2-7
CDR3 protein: CASSADSSSYEQYF

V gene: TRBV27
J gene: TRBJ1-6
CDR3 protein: CASSSEDRYNSPLHF

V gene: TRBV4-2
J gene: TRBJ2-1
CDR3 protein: CASSQDSSLFYNEQFF

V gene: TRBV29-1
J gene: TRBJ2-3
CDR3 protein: CSTDRGASTDTQYF

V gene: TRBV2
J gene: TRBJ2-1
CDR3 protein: CASISLAYNEQFF

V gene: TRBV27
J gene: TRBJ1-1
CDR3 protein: CASNLIQGTEAFF

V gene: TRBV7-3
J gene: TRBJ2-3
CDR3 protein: CASSRGATQYF

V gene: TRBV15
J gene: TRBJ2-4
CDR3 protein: CATSRVLDRAKNIQYF

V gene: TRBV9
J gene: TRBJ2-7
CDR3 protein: CASSLTTGRHEQYF

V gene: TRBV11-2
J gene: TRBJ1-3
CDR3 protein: CASSSTGGNTIYF

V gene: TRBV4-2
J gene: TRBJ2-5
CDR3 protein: CASSQGQDREETQYF

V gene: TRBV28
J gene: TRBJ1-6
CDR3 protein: CASSFRESIYSPLHF

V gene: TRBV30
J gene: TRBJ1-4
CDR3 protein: CAWNRAGNEKLFF

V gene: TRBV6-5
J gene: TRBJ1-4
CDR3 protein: CASGRSTNEKLFF